This T cell receptor (beta chain) was sequenced in a study of blood T cells in healthy people across ages. General study results and limits: Per million T cells, TCR beta diversity dropped about linearly as age rose. When set beside aged donors, long-lived donors presented more naive CD4+ cells and higher diversity.

From germline, CDR1 is MDHEN and CDR2 SYDVKM. The length of the CDR3 is 11 residues. For the second PCR, which ran for roughly 6 to 12 cycles, a sample-barcoded 5' primer and a J-beta primer mix were used. Researchers report that each sample yielded at least 2.5 million CDR3-containing paired-end reads. TCRdb used MiXCR to reprocess the 5' RACE reads, holding one entry per CDR3 protein. This table has some 670,000 distinct CDR3 sequences, approximately 52% appearing once. Concerning this clonotype itself: Its antigen remains unidentified. This may arise from a read error, as a much more abundant clone is one base away.

This chain joins TRBV28 and TRBJ2-1, with no clear D. The J call may not be correct, given that the DNA end is closer to TRBJ2-7. The TCR sequence derives from a woman older than 75 in good health. The sample consisted of blood. The CDR3 nucleotides read TGTGCCATCAGCGTCAACTACGAGCAGTACTTC. Its protein product is CAISVNYEQYF.